In this sample, the clone carrying this T cell receptor beta chain turned up once. The antigen is not known. Orbital computed tomography, thyroid ultrasound, serum thyroxine and TRAb, and clinical symptoms together informed the diagnoses. This sample is drawn from a study of T cells in Graves' hyperthyroidism and ophthalmopathy. The study's findings and limits: Blood also held most thyroid clonotypes expanded beyond 0.001. A model of 13 V-J features distinguished ophthalmopathy from stable hyperthyroidism.

Trimming removed 5 bases at V and 8 bases at J, with 10 bases between. Looked up from germline, CDR1 is SGHAT and CDR2 is FQNNGV. This CDR3 has 12 residues. Amplified TCR beta CDR3 regions came from RNA transcripts. HTBI primers drove first-round RT-PCR of the TCR CDR3. TCRdb re-derived calls from the multiplex PCR reads in MiXCR, one entry per CDR3 protein. This table holds about 770,000 distinct CDR3 sequences, approximately 19% found once. Material: blood. The chain links TRBV11-2 to TRBJ2-1, with D possibly matching TRBD1 (5 bases). This sequence originates from a woman between 45 and 60 years old with Graves' hyperthyroidism that later progressed to Graves' ophthalmopathy. The DNA of the CDR3 is TGTGCCAGCAGCGGTGGGGCCCATGAGCAGTTCTTC. The encoded protein is CASSGGAHEQFF.